These T cell receptor beta chains were read from a single sample in a study of response to subunit inactivated influenza vaccine. TCRdb re-called the RT-PCR reads through MiXCR, storing one row per CDR3 protein. The table shows approximately 700,000 distinct CDR3 sequences, with 15% to 19% occurring only once. The sequencing here drew on PBMCs from blood, taken approximately 13 days after vaccination. Every receptor here comes from a man aged 45 to 65 who received an inactivated influenza vaccine. CDR3s include the opening cysteine and the closing phenylalanine or tryptophan. Each record gives: clone size, J gene, D gene, V gene, CDR3 DNA, CDR3 protein. A D gene is named only where the DNA matches it firmly. Size is omitted from some rows. Given values are once, few, many or a class for expanded clones.

size: few; J: TRBJ2-7; D: -; V: TRBV6-2/TRBV6-3; DNA: TGTGCCAGCATCGACTTTCGGAGCTCCTACGAGCAGTACTTC; CDR3: CASIDFRSSYEQYF
size: few; J: TRBJ1-2; D: -; V: TRBV6-5; DNA: TGTGCCAGCAGGAGAGGGTCGGCTGGCTACACCTTC; CDR3: CASRRGSAGYTF
size: -; J: TRBJ2-1; D: -; V: TRBV7-2; DNA: TGTGCCAGCAGCTTACTAGAAGGTCGGGCCCTTAGTATTGAGCAGTTCTTC; CDR3: CASSLLEGRALSIEQFF
size: -; J: TRBJ2-3; D: TRBD2; V: TRBV6-1; DNA: TGTGCCAGCAGTGCGGGGCGGGGGGGCACAGATACGCAGTATTTT; CDR3: CASSAGRGGTDTQYF
size: few; J: TRBJ1-1; D: -; V: TRBV29-1; DNA: TGCAGCGTTGAAGTTCAGGGTGGAACTGAAGCTTTCTTT; CDR3: CSVEVQGGTEAFF
size: -; J: TRBJ2-2; D: TRBD2; V: TRBV12-3/TRBV12-4; DNA: TGTGCCAGCAGTTTTCGTGTCCTAGCGGGAGGGGGCGGGGAGCTGTTTTTT; CDR3: CASSFRVLAGGGGELFF
size: -; J: TRBJ2-1; D: TRBD1; V: TRBV7-7; DNA: TGTGCTAGCAGACTTTCGGACAGGGACAATGAGCAGTTCTTC; CDR3: CASRLSDRDNEQFF
size: few; J: TRBJ2-3; D: TRBD2; V: TRBV5-1; DNA: TGCGCCAGCAGCTTGGCCTTCTCAGCGGGGGGAGCAGATACGCAGTATTTT; CDR3: CASSLAFSAGGADTQYF
size: -; J: TRBJ2-2; D: -; V: TRBV9; DNA: TGTGCCAGCAGCGTGGTTTACGAGGGGCTTGAGCTGTTTTTT; CDR3: CASSVVYEGLELFF
size: many; J: TRBJ1-5; D: -; V: TRBV5-1; DNA: TGCGCCAGCAGCTTGTCAGGAGATAGCAATCAGCCCCAGCATTTT; CDR3: CASSLSGDSNQPQHF
size: -; J: TRBJ2-1; D: TRBD2; V: TRBV12-3/TRBV12-4; DNA: TGTGCCAGCAGTTTATCGTTTGGGCGGGAGGGCCGCAATGAGCAGTTCTTC; CDR3: CASSLSFGREGRNEQFF
size: -; J: TRBJ2-4; D: -; V: TRBV7-9; DNA: TGTGCCAGCAGCTCAGTTACCGAAGCCAAAAACATTCAGTACTTC; CDR3: CASSSVTEAKNIQYF
size: -; J: TRBJ2-1; D: TRBD2; V: TRBV20-1; DNA: TGCTGTGCTCCTCGGACTAGCGGGAGCGCAGGTGAGCAGTTCTTC; CDR3: CCAPRTSGSAGEQFF
size: few; J: TRBJ2-2; D: -; V: TRBV12-3/TRBV12-4; DNA: TGTGCCAGCAGTTTCGAGGGGGTGAACACCGGGGAGCTGTTTTTT; CDR3: CASSFEGVNTGELFF
size: once; J: TRBJ1-6; D: -; V: TRBV18; DNA: TGTGCCAGCTCACCAACCGGGGGGGATTCACCCCTCCACTTT; CDR3: CASSPTGGDSPLHF
size: -; J: TRBJ2-3; D: TRBD2; V: TRBV29-1; DNA: TGCAGCGTTGTATGGCTAGCGGGAACCACAGATACGCAGTATTTT; CDR3: CSVVWLAGTTDTQYF
size: -; J: TRBJ1-3; D: -; V: TRBV12-3/TRBV12-4; DNA: TGTGCCAGCAGTTCCCCGTTAAGGAGAATTCCCTCTGGAAACACCATATATTTT; CDR3: CASSSPLRRIPSGNTIYF
size: few; J: TRBJ2-3; D: TRBD2; V: TRBV10-1; DNA: TGCGCCAGCAGTGGGATAGCGGGGATGAGCACAGATACGCAGTATTTT; CDR3: CASSGIAGMSTDTQYF
size: -; J: TRBJ2-1; D: TRBD2; V: TRBV7-3; DNA: TGTGCCAGCAGCACTTCTGGAGCGGGAGGGTACAATGAGCAGTTCTTC; CDR3: CASSTSGAGGYNEQFF
size: -; J: TRBJ2-3; D: -; V: TRBV2; DNA: TGTGCCAGCCGAAGGGGGGGGTTAACAGATACGCAGTATTTT; CDR3: CASRRGGLTDTQYF
size: -; J: TRBJ2-1; D: TRBD2; V: TRBV4-2; DNA: TGTGCCAGCAGCCAAGGGACTAGGGCCAATGAGCAGTTCTTC; CDR3: CASSQGTRANEQFF
size: few; J: TRBJ2-1; D: -; V: TRBV27; DNA: TGTGCCAGCAGCCACTCGAGGGGCATCGAATCGGCCAATGAGCAGTTCTTC; CDR3: CASSHSRGIESANEQFF
size: -; J: TRBJ2-2; D: -; V: TRBV5-1; DNA: TGCGCCAGCAGCCCGACTAGTATGGCCGGGGAGCTGTTTTTT; CDR3: CASSPTSMAGELFF
size: few; J: TRBJ1-1; D: -; V: TRBV20-1; DNA: TGCAGTGCTAGACGACAGAGAATGAACACTGAAGCTTTCTTT; CDR3: CSARRQRMNTEAFF
size: few; J: TRBJ1-1; D: -; V: TRBV29-1; DNA: TGCAGCGTTGGCGAGGGCCGGAACACTGAAGCTTTCTTT; CDR3: CSVGEGRNTEAFF
size: few; J: TRBJ2-1; D: TRBD2; V: TRBV3-1; DNA: TGTGCCAGCAGCCCATATAGCGGGGGGGCCTACAATGAGCAGTTCTTC; CDR3: CASSPYSGGAYNEQFF
size: few; J: TRBJ1-1; D: TRBD1; V: TRBV19; DNA: TGTGCCAGTAGTATTCGACAGGGCGCACAGACCGGCGAAGCTTTCTTT; CDR3: CASSIRQGAQTGEAFF
size: few; J: TRBJ2-5; D: TRBD2; V: TRBV10-3; DNA: TGTGCCATCAGTGATGGGGGGGGAGAGACCCAGTACTTC; CDR3: CAISDGGGETQYF
size: -; J: TRBJ2-2; D: -; V: TRBV19; DNA: TGTGCCAGTAGCAAGGGGGGTGCCGGGGAGCTGTTTTTT; CDR3: CASSKGGAGELFF
size: few; J: TRBJ1-1; D: TRBD1; V: TRBV5-4; DNA: TGTGCCAGCACCCCCGGACAGGGGATGAACGCTTTCTTT; CDR3: CASTPGQGMNAFF
size: -; J: TRBJ2-3; D: TRBD1; V: TRBV18; DNA: TGTGCCAGCTCAAAACAGGGGACCAACACAGATACGCAGTATTTT; CDR3: CASSKQGTNTDTQYF
size: few; J: TRBJ1-5; D: TRBD1; V: TRBV7-9; DNA: TGTGCCAGCAGCTCCACAGGGGATAGCAATCAGCCCCAGCATTTT; CDR3: CASSSTGDSNQPQHF
size: few; J: TRBJ2-7; D: TRBD1; V: TRBV27; DNA: TGTGCCAGCAGTAGGGGGCTAACAGGGGCCTCCTACGAGCAGTACTTC; CDR3: CASSRGLTGASYEQYF
size: -; J: TRBJ2-1; D: -; V: TRBV11-2; DNA: TGTGCCAGCAGCTTATTACGCGGCAGGGGCTACAATGAGCAGTTCTTC; CDR3: CASSLLRGRGYNEQFF
size: few; J: TRBJ1-6; D: -; V: TRBV7-3; DNA: TGTGCCAGCAGCGCGGGACCGATTGAACCCCTCCACTTT; CDR3: CASSAGPIEPLHF
size: few; J: TRBJ2-1; D: -; V: TRBV7-2; DNA: TGTGCCAGCAGCTTAGGGTACGGCGGGTCCTCCTACAATGAGCAGTTCTTC; CDR3: CASSLGYGGSSYNEQFF
size: few; J: TRBJ2-5; D: TRBD1; V: TRBV3-1; DNA: TGTGCCAGCAGCCATCCCCTCGGACAGGGAGGTTTGGAGACCCAGTACTTC; CDR3: CASSHPLGQGGLETQYF
size: few; J: TRBJ2-1; D: TRBD2; V: TRBV6-1; DNA: TGTGCCAGCAGGGCACTAGCGGGAGGAGGTGAGCAGTTCTTC; CDR3: CASRALAGGGEQFF
size: -; J: TRBJ2-5; D: -; V: TRBV20-1; DNA: TGCGGTGCTAGAGATGAAGGGGGGTGGAAAGAGACCCAGTACTTC; CDR3: CGARDEGGWKETQYF
size: few; J: TRBJ1-2; D: -; V: TRBV20-1; DNA: TGCAGCCTCCGGGGGGGCGATGGCTACACCTTC; CDR3: CSLRGGDGYTF
size: few; J: TRBJ1-5; D: -; V: TRBV6-1; DNA: TGTGCCAGCAGGGTAGAAGGGGGTCAGCCCCAGCATTTT; CDR3: CASRVEGGQPQHF
size: -; J: TRBJ1-2; D: -; V: TRBV7-2; DNA: TGTGCCAGCAGCTTACTCACGGGGAACTATGGCTACACCTTC; CDR3: CASSLLTGNYGYTF
size: -; J: TRBJ2-7; D: -; V: TRBV20-1; DNA: TGCAGTGCTAGAGATCCAGGAGGGGGTGACTACGAGCAGTACTTC; CDR3: CSARDPGGGDYEQYF
size: few; J: TRBJ2-3; D: TRBD2; V: TRBV5-1; DNA: TGCGCCAGCAGCCCTGGACTAGCGGGGGGCCAAGATACGCAGTATTTT; CDR3: CASSPGLAGGQDTQYF
size: -; J: TRBJ1-3; D: -; V: TRBV3-1; DNA: TGTGCCAGCAGCCCTCGGACGCCATACTCTGGAAACACCATATATTTT; CDR3: CASSPRTPYSGNTIYF
size: few; J: TRBJ1-2; D: -; V: TRBV6-5; DNA: TGTGCCAGCAGTTATGGATCGCTAAACTATGGCTACACCTTC; CDR3: CASSYGSLNYGYTF
size: few; J: TRBJ1-1; D: -; V: TRBV29-1; DNA: TGCAGCGCTTGGAACACTGAAGCTTTCTTT; CDR3: CSAWNTEAFF
size: many; J: TRBJ2-7; D: -; V: TRBV5-6; DNA: TGTGCCAGCAGCTTGCGCGGAACCAACGAGCAGTACTTC; CDR3: CASSLRGTNEQYF
size: -; J: TRBJ2-2; D: -; V: TRBV10-3; DNA: TGTGCCATACCCACAGGGAACACCGGGGAGCTGTTTTTT; CDR3: CAIPTGNTGELFF
size: few; J: TRBJ1-2; D: -; V: TRBV18; DNA: TGTGCCAGCTCAACCCAGGGTCGTGGCTATGGCTACACCTTC; CDR3: CASSTQGRGYGYTF
size: -; J: TRBJ1-5; D: TRBD1; V: TRBV27; DNA: TGTGCCAGCAGTTCCCTTCTACAGGGGGCGCGACAGCCCCAGCATTTT; CDR3: CASSSLLQGARQPQHF
size: few; J: TRBJ2-1; D: TRBD2; V: TRBV27; DNA: TGTGCCAGCAGACTAGCGGGAGCCAATGAGCAGTTCTTC; CDR3: CASRLAGANEQFF
size: -; J: TRBJ2-7; D: TRBD1; V: TRBV6-2/TRBV6-3; DNA: TGTGCCAGCAGAGAGCCGGGACAGGGAGCCTACGAGCAGTACTTC; CDR3: CASREPGQGAYEQYF
size: -; J: TRBJ1-2; D: -; V: TRBV29-1; DNA: TGCAGCGCCCTAGGAGGGCGCGTGGATTGCTACACCTTC; CDR3: CSALGGRVDCYTF
size: -; J: TRBJ2-1; D: -; V: TRBV3-1; DNA: TGTGCCAGCAGCCAAGAGACGGCGATGAAACCCTACAATGAGCAGTTCTTC; CDR3: CASSQETAMKPYNEQFF